A single sample is the source of the 21 T cell receptor beta chains below, sequenced in a study of memory CD4+ T cells and cytomegalovirus serostatus (dated by TCRdb to 2018 to 2020). Receptor amplification or capture employed the immunoSEQ multiplex PCR assay. TCRdb limited this immuneACCESS table to in-frame rearrangements with V and J called. A share of clones is missing; checked studies link under half to unresolved V genes, and the rest is unexplained. The sample yields about 96,000 clones; about 80% were counted once. The biggest ten clones account for approximately 4% of the sample. A FACSAria II was used to sort memory CD4+ T cells, defined as single viable CD3+CD4+CD8-CD45RO+ cells. Material for sequencing was memory CD4+ T cells from blood. The source is an adult in good health and CMV-seropositive.

This chain uses TRBV14 with TRBJ1-1; D uncertain. Looked up from germline, CDR1 is SGHDN and CDR2 is FVKESK. V lost 3 bases to trimming and J lost 3 bases, with 14 bases between them. This CDR3 region has 15 residues. The CDR3 is CASSQWARRDTEAFF. Here the CDR3 DNA reads TGTGCCAGCAGCCAGTGGGCCAGGCGGGACACTGAAGCTTTCTTT. The full variable domain, completed using reference TRBV14 and TRBJ1-1, is EAGVTQFPSHSVIEKGQTVTLRCDPISGHDNLYWYRRVMGKEIKFLLHFVKESKQDESGMPNNRFLAERTGGTYSTLKVQPAELEDSGVYFCASSQWARRDTEAFFGQGTRLTVV.

This clone was found a few times. The chain combines TRBV18 with TRBJ1-2; D not certain. CDR1 is KGHSH, CDR2 LQKENI, per germline. The CDR3 is made up of 13 amino acids. V was clipped by 3 bases and J by 3 bases, with 8 bases between them. The CDR3 DNA reads as TGTGCCAGCTCACCGAGTGAGGACTATGGCTACACCTTC. Amino acid sequence: CASSPSEDYGYTF.

The J gene is TRBJ1-3, the V gene TRBV5-1; no clear D. Between the trimmed V and J ends, which lost 1 base and 0 bases, there was a span of 8 bases. In germline, CDR1 is SGHRS, CDR2 YFSETQ. The CDR3 has 15 residues. CDR3 protein: CASSLLGDSGNTIYF. DNA for the CDR3: TGCGCCAGCAGCTTGCTCGGAGACTCTGGAAACACCATATATTTT.

The genes are TRBV7-9 and TRBJ2-7; 9 bases are shared with TRBD1. From germline, CDR1 is SEHNR and CDR2 FQNEAQ (reference sequence). The trim removed 2 bases at V and 2 bases at J, leaving 1 base unmatched. The CDR3 has 14 amino acids. CDR3: CASSLRQGAYEQYF. As DNA, the CDR3 is TGTGCCAGCAGCTTAAGACAGGGGGCCTACGAGCAGTACTTC.

The chain uses TRBV2 and TRBJ1-5; D is uncertain. The CDR3 loop spans 14 amino acids. V was pared by 7 bases and J by 3 bases, with 13 bases between. The V gene's germline CDR1 is SNHLY and CDR2 FYNNEI. CDR3 bases: TGTGCCAGCAAGGCAAGGGTTCCCAATCAGCCCCAGCATTTT. Protein product: CASKARVPNQPQHF.

V is TRBV11-2 and J is TRBJ2-7; D is unclear. V lost 4 bases and J lost 4, with 2 bases in between. The germline CDR1 and CDR2 sequences are SGHAT and FQNNGV. There are 10 residues in the CDR3. The CDR3 is CASSWYEQYF. The CDR3 DNA reads as TGTGCCAGCAGCTGGTACGAGCAGTACTTC.

The V gene is TRBV6-6, the J gene TRBJ2-7, with D perhaps matching TRBD1 (5 bases). The CDR3 has 14 residues. The ends were cut back, 7 bases at V and 0 bases at J, with 13 bases in the middle. Germline lookup yields CDR1 MNHNY and CDR2 SVGAGI (reference sequence). CDR3 DNA sequence: TGTGCCAGCAAACCGCAACAGGACTCCTACGAGCAGTACTTC. Protein product: CASKPQQDSYEQYF.

Of note for this clone: Other DNA variants within this sample encode the same CDR3. The chain has TRBV5-1 and TRBJ2-3; 11 bases line up with TRBD2. CDR1 and CDR2 (germline): SGHRS, YFSETQ. The CDR3 length is 16 residues. V lost 4 bases and J lost 0; bases outside the gene matches: 4. CDR3 sequence: CASSLRLAGSTDTQYF. For the CDR3, the DNA is TGCGCCAGCAGCCTAAGACTAGCGGGGAGCACAGATACGCAGTATTTT.

The chain employs TRBV27 and TRBJ2-3; 9 nucleotides line up with TRBD2. The CDR3 extends over 14 amino acids. V dropped 3 bases and J dropped 8; count of bases not matched to a gene: 6. Germline lookup yields CDR1 MNHEY and CDR2 SMNVEV (reference sequence). CDR3 DNA sequence: TGTGCCAGCAGTTTGACCGGGACTAGCAGTACGCAGTATTTT. Translated, it gives CASSLTGTSSTQYF.

The V and J genes are TRBV28 and TRBJ2-5, with 7 positions matching TRBD2. CDR3 size: 14 residues. The junction had 4 bases not matched to a gene; V was cut back by 2 bases and J by 4 bases. Per the germline V gene, CDR1 is MDHEN and CDR2 is SYDVKM. The CDR3 here is CASSLGGRRETQYF. CDR3 bases: TGTGCCAGCAGTTTAGGCGGGAGAAGAGAGACCCAGTACTTC.

This clone appeared a few times. V usage is TRBV14 and J usage is TRBJ2-3, with a possible D match to TRBD2 (6 bases). Germline assignment: CDR1 SGHDN and CDR2 FVKESK. Trimming left V 8 bases short and J 1 base short, with 13 bases between. CDR3 length equals 14 residues. The CDR3 loop reads CASCAGFGTDTQYF. As DNA, the CDR3 is TGTGCCAGCTGTGCGGGATTTGGCACAGATACGCAGTATTTT.

CDR3 sequence (DNA): TGTGCCAGCAGCTTAGTTCGGGTAGAAAACTATGGCTACACCTTC. The encoded protein is CASSLVRVENYGYTF. V usage is TRBV7-8 and J usage is TRBJ1-2; no clear D gene. CDR3 length equals 15 residues. Germline-derived CDR1 and CDR2 are SGHVS and FQNEAQ. The V gene lost 1 base and the J gene lost 2 bases, with 11 bases spanning the gap. The variable domain in full, completed from reference TRBV7-8 and TRBJ1-2, reads GAGVSQSPRYKVAKRGQDVALRCDPISGHVSLFWYQQALGQGPEFLTYFQNEAQLDKSGLPSDRFFAERPEGSVSTLKIQRTQQEDSAVYLCASSLVRVENYGYTFGSGTRLTVV.

V and J are TRBV29-1 and TRBJ2-1; unclear D gene. Germline V lookup: CDR1 SQVTM, CDR2 ANQGSEA. The V end lost 1 base, the J end lost 6 bases, and 7 bases lay between the germline ends. CDR3 length equals 12 residues. CDR3 sequence: CSVEGNSNEQFF. In DNA, the CDR3 is TGCAGCGTTGAAGGGAATTCCAATGAGCAGTTCTTC.

The gene calls are TRBV7-2 and TRBJ1-6, with TRBD1 as a possible D gene (5 bases). Trimming pared 1 base from V and 17 bases from J, leaving 18 bases between. Germline-derived CDR1 and CDR2 are SGHTA and FQGNSA. This CDR3 is 14 amino acids long. CDR3 DNA sequence: TGTGCCAGCAGCTTAGAAGCCGCCGGGACCAACTTCCACTTT. It specifies CASSLEAAGTNFHF.

The chain carries TRBV5-4 and TRBJ2-2, with 7 nucleotides matching TRBD1. V lost 3 bases, J lost 4 bases, and 12 bases stayed unmatched. Germline lookup yields CDR1 SGHNT and CDR2 YYREEE (reference sequence). The CDR3 runs to 17 residues. The CDR3 loop reads CASSSPTQGSPTGELFF. Written as DNA, the CDR3 is TGTGCCAGCAGCTCCCCAACACAGGGGAGTCCCACCGGGGAGCTGTTTTTT.

Only one count was recorded for this clone. This chain joins TRBV5-1 and TRBJ2-2; D is uncertain. The CDR3 covers 16 residues. The V and J ends lost 4 bases and 1 base respectively, with 14 bases between them. Per the germline V gene, CDR1 is SGHRS and CDR2 is YFSETQ. The CDR3 nucleotides read TGCGCCAGCAGCCCCAGACTCGCCAGGAACACCGGGGAGCTGTTTTTT. Residues: CASSPRLARNTGELFF.

CDR3: CASSTQGPATNEKLFF. For the CDR3, the DNA is TGTGCCAGCAGTACCCAGGGGCCCGCAACTAATGAAAAACTGTTTTTT. The rearrangement uses TRBV2 and TRBJ1-4; TRBD1 might be the D (6 bases). From germline, CDR1 is SNHLY and CDR2 FYNNEI. The length of the CDR3 is 16 residues. The germline V and J ends were trimmed by 5 bases and 0 bases, with 13 bases remaining between them. Drawing the rest from reference TRBV2 and TRBJ1-4, the complete variable domain is EPEVTQTPSHQVTQMGQEVILRCVPISNHLYFYWYRQILGQKVEFLVSFYNNEISEKSEIFDDQFSVERPDGSNFTLKIRSTKLEDSAMYFCASSTQGPATNEKLFFGSGTQLSVL.

Only one count was recorded for this clone. The chain links TRBV4-3 to TRBJ2-3; D is ambiguous. The CDR3 is 15 amino acids. V gave up 4 bases and J gave up 1 base, with 12 bases separating them. CDR1 is LGHNA and CDR2 is YSLEER in the germline V gene. The CDR3 reads CASSLRRLGTDTQYF. For the CDR3, the DNA is TGCGCCAGCAGCCTCCGACGTCTAGGCACAGATACGCAGTATTTT.

V gene TRBV7-2 combines with J gene TRBJ1-1; D is uncertain. The CDR3 runs to 14 residues. V lost 5 bases to trimming and J lost 1 base, with 11 bases between them. The germline V gene has CDR1 SGHTA and CDR2 FQGNSA. DNA for the CDR3: TGTGCCAGCAGCCCCTTTGGTGGGAACACTGAAGCTTTCTTT. Translated, it gives CASSPFGGNTEAFF.

This chain connects TRBV9 to TRBJ2-3, with 8 bases lining up with TRBD2. Germline CDR1 and CDR2: SGDLS and YYNGEE. The CDR3 totals 16 residues. The V segment lost 2 bases and the J segment 2 bases; nucleotides outside the gene matches: 7. Here the CDR3 DNA reads TGTGCCAGCAGCGTTATAGCGGGATCCCTCACAGATACGCAGTATTTT. Encoded protein: CASSVIAGSLTDTQYF.

With respect to this clone: One end of the junction is discordant with germline, which a read error may explain. This rearrangement joins TRBV7-7 to TRBJ2-1; no reliable D call. The CDR3 covers 13 residues. Germline V lookup: CDR1 SSHAT, CDR2 FNYEAQ (reference sequence). The CDR3 loop is CASSLEVLGEQFF. CDR3 DNA sequence: TGTGCTAGCAGCTTAGAGGTGTTGGGTGAGCAGTTCTTC.